This T cell receptor beta chain was captured by sequencing in a study of tumor-infiltrating lymphocytes in primary liver carcinoma. On the study more broadly: Patients were men and women aged 30 to 69 years. Staged T1-T3 N0M0, the tumors had sizes that ranged from about 4.2 to 11 cm across. Yields of productive TCRbeta reads ranged from roughly 3.5 to 7.13 million per sample and were similar across tissue types.

The V and J ends lost 5 bases and 1 base respectively, with 26 bases between them. CDR3 size: 19 residues. Germline CDR1 and CDR2: SGHAT and FQNNGV. Overall study findings and caveats: Tumors had a significantly higher top-250-clone fraction than blood (p = 0.039).

This clonotype was observed a handful of times. Its antigen is currently unknown. The blood RNA (from unsorted whole blood) was obtained, and germline DNA was also extracted. Researchers generated TCR beta cDNA from about 500 ng of total RNA, relying on a constant-region primer. Slightly modified ARM-PCR served as the procedure for the TCR beta libraries. These libraries came from three rounds of nested multiplex PCR. With TRBV1-TRBV30 forward primers and a C-beta reverse primer, the first two PCR rounds were run for around 10 cycles each. TCRdb reprocessed the multiplex PCR reads via MiXCR and lists one record per CDR3 protein. The sample includes hundreds of thousands of distinct CDR3 sequences, around three fifths of them seen just once.

The sequencing input was peripheral blood. The chain is built from TRBV11-2 and TRBJ1-1; perhaps TRBD1 as D (5 bases). This TCR was recovered from a woman in her thirties with primary liver carcinoma and hepatitis B virus infection. CDR3 in DNA: TGTGCCAGCAGCCCCTGCCCCCCGGCAGGGCGGAGTAGGAACACTGAAGCTTTCTTT. This translates into CASSPCPPAGRSRNTEAFF.